The TCR beta chain under discussion was sequenced for a study of regulatory T cells in long-lasting Graves disease. Whole-study findings and limits: TCR diversity was lower in persistent than newly diagnosed Graves' disease.

Time point reported: newly diagnosed GD, antithyroid drugs for less than 3 months. With RNA extracted from PBMCs as input, the TCR library was made. The TCR beta library used iRepertoire HTBI primers with Arm-PCR amplification of CDR3. TCRdb re-called the multiplex PCR reads through MiXCR, storing one row per CDR3 protein. The sample shows 550,000 to 700,000 distinct CDR3 sequences, roughly 15% of them seen only once. With respect to this clonotype: What it binds is unknown.

Trimming shortened V by 4 bases and J by 0 bases, and 16 bases separated the two germline ends. The CDR3 is 18 residues long. Germline V gene lookup returns CDR1 MDHEN and CDR2 SYDVKM. The same specimen was also included in a second study, on T cells in Graves' hyperthyroidism and ophthalmopathy.

V usage is TRBV28 and J usage is TRBJ2-6; either TRBD1 or TRBD2 may fit D (7 bases each). The sequences come from peripheral blood mononuclear cells (PBMCs), collected at new diagnosis, from a patient treated with antithyroid drugs. The sequence was collected from a man aged 18 to 30 with Graves disease. The CDR3 reads CASSSPGGGFSGANVLTF. In nucleotides, the CDR3 is TGTGCCAGCAGTTCCCCAGGGGGGGGCTTCTCTGGGGCCAACGTCCTGACTTTC.